These 18 T cell receptor beta chains were sequenced from one sample in a study of shared clonotypes between healthy human individuals. TCRdb keeps only in-frame clones here, not all; method: immunoSEQ multiplex PCR. This sample carries more than 550,000 clones, just under 75% of them seen once, and the ten largest clones take more than 1.5%. The sequencing sample was made of memory CD4+ T cells sorted from blood. Subset specified: CD45RA-negative fraction. The receptors here all came from a woman aged 30 to 39 in good health.

This clone was seen a handful of times. The chain couples TRBV18 to TRBJ1-1; the D is unclear. The CDR3 has 14 residues. In germline, CDR1 is KGHSH, CDR2 LQKENI. V gave up 1 base and J gave up 1 base, with 7 bases separating them. CDR3 residues: CASSPRRENTEAFF. The CDR3 DNA sequence: TGTGCCAGCTCACCACGACGGGAGAACACTGAAGCTTTCTTT.

A single count supports this clone. The CDR3 region has the DNA TGTGCCAGCAGCCCGAAGGGAGGGTTCACTGAAGCTTTCTTT. Translation: CASSPKGGFTEAFF. The chain links TRBV7-3 to TRBJ1-1; D not resolved. CDR3 length equals 14 residues. CDR1 SGHTA and CDR2 FQGTGA come from the germline V gene. Trimming cost V 5 bases and J 4 bases, with 14 bases left between them.

The chain joins TRBV7-2 to TRBJ2-2, with TRBD2 identical over 9 bases. Losses at the gene ends were 3 bases for V and 2 bases for J; bases not matched to a gene: 4. This CDR3 spans 16 amino acids. The germline CDR1 and CDR2 sequences are SGHTA and FQGNSA. The CDR3 loop reads CASSFSSGENTGELFF. The CDR3 DNA reads TGTGCCAGCAGCTTTTCTAGCGGGGAAAACACCGGGGAGCTGTTTTTT.

This rearrangement joins TRBV28 to TRBJ2-1; a possible D gene is TRBD1 (5 bases). V was clipped by 2 bases and J by 8 bases, with 10 bases between them. The length of the CDR3 is 13 residues. Germline loops: CDR1 MDHEN, CDR2 SYDVKM. CDR3 protein: CASSLPGFDEQFF. The CDR3 DNA follows: TGTGCCAGCAGTTTACCAGGGTTTGATGAGCAGTTCTTC.

V is TRBV18 and J is TRBJ2-7; D is unresolved. Germline CDR1 and CDR2: KGHSH and LQKENI. The CDR3 consists of 13 residues. The V gene lost 0 bases and the J gene lost 3 bases, with 6 bases spanning the gap. The CDR3 protein is CASSPPVNYEQYF. CDR3 nucleotide sequence: TGTGCCAGCTCACCACCGGTCAACTACGAGCAGTACTTC. Together with reference TRBV18 and TRBJ2-7, the CDR3 gives the full variable domain: NAGVMQNPRHLVRRRGQEARLRCSPMKGHSHVYWYRQLPEEGLKFMVYLQKENIIDESGMPKERFSAEFPKEGPSILRIQQVVRGDSAAYFCASSPPVNYEQYFGPGTRLTVT.

V is TRBV5-1 and J is TRBJ2-7; TRBD1 matches 9 bases. The V and J ends lost 5 bases and 5 bases, in that order; junction bases with no gene match: 5. The CDR3 runs 13 residues. The germline CDR1 and CDR2 sequences are SGHRS and YFSETQ. As DNA, the CDR3 is TGCGCCAGCAGAGGGGGACAGGGCGACGAGCAGTACTTC. Translating it yields CASRGGQGDEQYF.

Points on this clone: This may be a read error, as it is one base from a much larger clone. Other nucleotide sequences in the sample specify the same CDR3. The CDR3, as DNA: TGCGCCAGCAGTGAGTCGGGCGGCACTGAAGCTTTCTTT. Translating it yields CASSESGGTEAFF. The chain combines TRBV10-1 with TRBJ1-1; no clear D. The CDR3 covers 13 residues. In germline, CDR1 is WNHNN, CDR2 SYGVQD (reference sequence). V gave up 0 bases and J gave up 4 bases, with 6 bases separating them.

The chain has TRBV2 and TRBJ1-1; 8 bases are a match to TRBD1. The V gene's germline CDR1 is SNHLY and CDR2 FYNNEI. V shed 5 bases, J shed 5 bases, and the junction held 4 bases outside the gene matches. The CDR3 runs 13 residues. Written as DNA, the CDR3 is TGTGCCAGCAGTCAGGGGGCATGGACTGAAGCTTTCTTT. This gives the protein CASSQGAWTEAFF.

The V call is TRBV27, the J call TRBJ1-4; 11 nucleotides match TRBD1. The CDR3 is 17 amino acids. Per germline, CDR1 MNHEY and CDR2 SMNVEV (reference sequence). V was clipped by 2 bases and J by 7 bases; unmatched bases: 9. CDR3 DNA sequence: TGTGCCAGCAGTTTACGTACTGGACAGGGGGCGTCTGAAAAACTGTTTTTT. Its translation is CASSLRTGQGASEKLFF.

In its sample, this clone was seen many times. This chain links TRBV4-2 with TRBJ1-1; unclear D gene. The CDR3 has 11 amino acids. Germline CDR1 reads LGHNA; CDR2 reads YNFKEQ. The V end was cut by 4 bases, the J end by 2 bases, with 2 bases between. This CDR3 reads CASSLNTEAFF. CDR3 nucleotides: TGTGCCAGCAGCCTTAACACTGAAGCTTTCTTT.

The rearrangement links TRBV5-1 to TRBJ2-5; 12 bases map to TRBD2. This CDR3 is 15 amino acids long. V dropped 2 bases and J dropped 1; count of bases not matched to a gene: 0. Germline CDR1 is SGHRS and CDR2 is YFSETQ. The CDR3 DNA follows: TGCGCCAGCAGCTTACTAGCGGGAGGCCAAGAGACCCAGTACTTC. Translating gives CASSLLAGGQETQYF.

The J gene is TRBJ2-5, the V gene TRBV27; D remains unclear. Per the germline V gene, CDR1 is MNHEY and CDR2 is SMNVEV (reference sequence). Trimming pared 0 bases from V and 1 base from J, leaving 9 bases between. The CDR3 runs to 15 residues. CDR3 protein: CASSLSWQVQETQYF. In DNA, the CDR3 is TGTGCCAGCAGTTTATCATGGCAGGTCCAAGAGACCCAGTACTTC.

This clone was picked up a small number of times. The gene calls are TRBV2 and TRBJ2-4, with TRBD1 matching 9 bases. After removal of 5 bases from V and 6 bases from J, the junction contained 5 bases not matched to a gene. This CDR3 spans 14 amino acids. Germline V gene sequence: CDR1 SNHLY, CDR2 FYNNEI. CDR3 bases: TGTGCCAGCAGTCTACAGGGGGCTGGAAACATTCAGTACTTC. This translates into CASSLQGAGNIQYF.

This clone was detected a few times. This chain uses TRBV4-1 with TRBJ1-1; 7 bases are shared with TRBD1. The germline gives CDR1 MGHRA, CDR2 YSYEKL. The junction had 4 bases not matched to a gene; V was cut back by 5 bases and J by 1 base. This CDR3 spans 14 amino acids. Here the CDR3 reads CASSRRQGNTEAFF. In DNA form, the CDR3 reads TGCGCCAGCAGCAGAAGACAGGGGAACACTGAAGCTTTCTTT.

In nucleotides, the CDR3 is TGTGCCAGCAGTCTTCTAGCGGGGGGGAACTACGAGCAGTACTTC. Translated, it gives CASSLLAGGNYEQYF. This chain connects TRBV6-1 to TRBJ2-7; 12 nucleotides agree with TRBD2. Germline CDR1 reads MNHNS; CDR2 reads SASEGT. The V segment lost 5 bases and the J segment 3 bases; nucleotides outside the gene matches: 5. The CDR3 is 15 residues long.

In this sample, this clone turned up many times. The V call is TRBV2, the J call TRBJ2-1; 9 bases agree with TRBD2. V shed 2 bases and J 9 bases; nucleotides not matched to a gene: 8. The CDR3 extends over 15 amino acids. In germline, CDR1 is SNHLY, CDR2 FYNNEI. The CDR3 here is CASSERAGGPGEQFF. As DNA, the CDR3 is TGTGCCAGCAGTGAACGTGCGGGAGGGCCGGGTGAGCAGTTCTTC.

The DNA of the CDR3 is TGTGCCAGCAGTGACGACCGGGCAAATGAGCAGTTCTTC. It is translated as CASSDDRANEQFF. This chain uses TRBV2 with TRBJ2-1; D not certain. In germline, CDR1 is SNHLY, CDR2 FYNNEI. This CDR3 is 13 amino acids long. Trimming pared 3 bases from V and 7 bases from J, leaving 10 bases between.

This clone was recorded once. The chain links TRBV7-9 to TRBJ1-1; 7 bases are a match to TRBD1. Trimming cost V 1 base and J 4 bases; bases outside gene matches: 12. The CDR3 is 17 amino acids. Germline CDR1 and CDR2: SEHNR and FQNEAQ (reference sequence). The CDR3, as DNA: TGTGCCAGCAGCTTAGAAGGGGGCCTATTGCGTGGCACTGAAGCTTTCTTT. Its protein product is CASSLEGGLLRGTEAFF.